Presented here are 29 T cell receptor beta chains from one specimen sequenced in a study of blood T cell repertoires in COVID-19. Using immunoSEQ multiplex PCR, the repertoire was profiled, and TCRdb retains in-frame clones only, with some absent. The sample lists 150,000 to 200,000 clones, roughly 90% occurring once. The sequenced sample was PBMCs or T cells enriched from blood (not recorded which). These receptors all come from a woman aged 45 to 65 who had recovered from COVID-19.

This chain uses TRBV6-8 with TRBJ2-3, with TRBD2 as a possible D gene (7 bases). There are 14 residues in the CDR3. The germline CDR1 and CDR2 sequences are MNHGY and SAAAGT. Between the trimmed V and J ends, which lost 4 bases and 3 bases, there was a span of 11 bases. This chain's CDR3 is CASSLGGQTDTQYF. DNA of the CDR3: TGTGCCAGCAGTTTGGGGGGGCAAACAGATACGCAGTATTTT.

The genes are TRBV4-2 and TRBJ1-2, with a weak D call TRBD1 (6 bases). Germline V gives CDR1 LGHNA, CDR2 YNFKEQ. The CDR3 consists of 16 residues. With 0 bases removed from V and 3 bases from J, the gap between germline ends came to 14 bases. The CDR3 DNA follows: TGTGCCAGCAGCCAAGACTTGGGGGCGCGAGACTATGGCTACACCTTC. Protein product: CASSQDLGARDYGYTF.

This chain connects TRBV2 to TRBJ1-1; TRBD1 matches 8 bases. The CDR3 is 15 amino acids. Looked up from germline, CDR1 is SNHLY and CDR2 is FYNNEI. V shed 2 bases and J 1 base; nucleotides not matched to a gene: 3. The CDR3 here is CASSEWTGKNTEAFF. In DNA, the CDR3 is TGTGCCAGCAGTGAATGGACAGGGAAGAACACTGAAGCTTTCTTT. Based on the CDR3 plus reference TRBV2 and TRBJ1-1, the full variable domain is EPEVTQTPSHQVTQMGQEVILRCVPISNHLYFYWYRQILGQKVEFLVSFYNNEISEKSEIFDDQFSVERPDGSNFTLKIRSTKLEDSAMYFCASSEWTGKNTEAFFGQGTRLTVV.

There are a few counts of this clone. The chain has TRBV9 and TRBJ2-5; no reliable D call. V was trimmed by 3 bases and J by 1 base, leaving 7 bases between them. Germline lookup yields CDR1 SGDLS and CDR2 YYNGEE. This CDR3 has 13 amino acids. The CDR3 loop reads CASSAEVQETQYF. In nucleotides, the CDR3 is TGTGCCAGCAGCGCCGAGGTCCAAGAGACCCAGTACTTC. Looking up the rest from reference TRBV9 and TRBJ2-5 gives the full variable domain: DSGVTQTPKHLITATGQRVTLRCSPRSGDLSVYWYQQSLDQGLQFLIQYYNGEERAKGNILERFSAQQFPDLHSELNLSSLELGDSALYFCASSAEVQETQYFGPGTRLLVL.

The V gene is TRBV18, the J gene TRBJ2-7, with D tentatively TRBD2 (5 bases). The CDR3 runs 13 residues. Germline CDR1 KGHSH, CDR2 LQKENI. Trimming removed 3 bases at V and 0 bases at J, with 6 bases between. CDR3 nucleotide sequence: TGTGCCAGCTCACCGGGGAGCTCCTACGAGCAGTACTTC. It yields the protein CASSPGSSYEQYF.

Details on this clone: Compared with germline, one end of the junction differs, possibly owing to a read error. The chain joins TRBV24-1 to TRBJ2-3; D is undetermined. CDR1 and CDR2 (germline): KGHDR, SFDVKD. The CDR3 covers 13 residues. CDR3 residues: CATSDARHGRVFF. In nucleotides, the CDR3 is TGTGCCACCAGTGACGCACGACACGGCCGTGTCTTTTTT.

The chain carries TRBV7-2 and TRBJ2-3; 8 bases line up with TRBD1. Germline V gene data show CDR1 as SGHTA and CDR2 as FQGNSA. The CDR3 spans 12 residues. The junction had 5 bases not matched to a gene; V was cut back by 4 bases and J by 11 bases. The CDR3 loop reads CASSSPGQGQYF. In DNA form, the CDR3 reads TGTGCCAGCAGCTCACCTGGACAGGGGCAGTATTTT.

This clone turned up a few times. Additional DNA sequences in this sample encode the identical CDR3. The CDR3 nucleotides read TGTGCCAGCAGCTTAGGGACAGGAAAAGAGACCCAGTACTTC. This sequence encodes CASSLGTGKETQYF. The rearrangement links TRBV7-2 to TRBJ2-5; TRBD1 matches 7 bases. The CDR3 is 14 amino acids. The germline V gene has CDR1 SGHTA and CDR2 FQGNSA. The trim removed 1 base at V and 3 bases at J, leaving 2 bases unmatched.

The chain joins TRBV6-2 or TRBV6-3 to TRBJ2-1, with TRBD2 identical over 11 bases. This CDR3 region has 20 residues. The germline gives CDR1 MNHEY, CDR2 SVGEGT. V was clipped by 4 bases and J by 2 bases; unmatched bases: 16. The CDR3 DNA reads as TGTGCCAGCAGTTTCCCCCGGGGTAGCGGGGGGGTTTCTACCTACAATGAGCAGTTCTTC. Its translation is CASSFPRGSGGVSTYNEQFF.

The rearrangement links TRBV4-3 to TRBJ1-3; D unclear. CDR3 length equals 13 residues. CDR1 and CDR2 (germline): LGHNA, YSLEER. Trimming cost V 1 base and J 4 bases, with 5 bases left between them. The CDR3 reads CASSQGLGNTIYF. The CDR3 DNA follows: TGCGCCAGCAGCCAAGGCCTAGGAAACACCATATATTTT.

The gene calls are TRBV19 and TRBJ2-1; 7 bases fit TRBD2. The CDR3 consists of 16 residues. Germline V gene lookup returns CDR1 LNHDA and CDR2 SQIVND (reference sequence). J lost 3 bases, V lost 1 base, and 6 bases had no gene match. The CDR3 DNA sequence: TGTGCCAGTAGTATAGTTACCCAGCGGGGCTACAATGAGCAGTTCTTC. Its protein is CASSIVTQRGYNEQFF.

CDR3 nucleotide sequence: TGTGCCAGCAGTGACCCGACAGGGGGAGGAGGCTACACCTTC. This encodes CASSDPTGGGGYTF. The chain recombines TRBV6-4 with TRBJ1-2, with TRBD1 matching over 9 bases. The CDR3 is made up of 14 amino acids. Germline-derived CDR1 and CDR2 are MRHNA and SNTAGT. V was clipped by 2 bases and J by 8 bases; unmatched bases: 6.

The chain uses TRBV19 and TRBJ1-5, with 8 bases fitting TRBD1. The CDR3 sequence is 15 residues long. V shed 5 bases, J shed 4 bases, and the junction held 7 bases outside the gene matches. The germline CDR1 and CDR2 sequences are LNHDA and SQIVND (reference sequence). CDR3 bases: TGTGCCAGTAGTCCCCTGGACAGGGTGAATCAGCCCCAGCATTTT. Residues: CASSPLDRVNQPQHF.

This clone was seen only a few times. CDR3 DNA: TGTGCCAGCAGCTTCACCGGGACAGGCGGCTACACCTTC. Protein product: CASSFTGTGGYTF. This chain links TRBV5-4 with TRBJ1-2; 8 bases agree with TRBD1. The germline V gene encodes CDR1 SGHNT and CDR2 YYREEE (reference sequence). This CDR3 spans 13 amino acids. V lost 2 bases, J lost 8 bases, and 5 bases stayed unmatched. The variable domain in full, completed from reference TRBV5-4 and TRBJ1-2, reads ETGVTQSPTHLIKTRGQQVTLRCSSQSGHNTVSWYQQALGQGPQFIFQYYREEENGRGNFPPRFSGLQFPNYSSELNVNALELDDSALYLCASSFTGTGGYTFGSGTRLTVV.

This chain joins TRBV6-1 and TRBJ1-2; the D is unclear. Germline lookup yields CDR1 MNHNS and CDR2 SASEGT. Trimming stripped 1 base from V and 4 bases from J, with 13 bases between. This CDR3 spans 15 amino acids. As DNA, the CDR3 is TGTGCCAGCAGTGAAGTTTCCATAATACTCTATGGCTACACCTTC. This sequence encodes CASSEVSIILYGYTF.

The rearrangement uses TRBV7-2 and TRBJ1-1, with TRBD1 matching over 7 bases. The CDR3 is 12 residues long. Germline CDR1 and CDR2: SGHTA and FQGNSA. V dropped 3 bases and J dropped 9; count of bases not matched to a gene: 4. The CDR3, as DNA: TGTGCCAGCAGCTTTACAGGGGCTCAAGCTTTCTTT. Translation: CASSFTGAQAFF. The whole variable domain, filled in from reference TRBV7-2 and TRBJ1-1, reads GAGVSQSPSNKVTEKGKDVELRCDPISGHTALYWYRQSLGQGLEFLIYFQGNSAPDKSGLPSDRFSAERTGGSVSTLTIQRTQQEDSAVYLCASSFTGAQAFFGQGTRLTVV.

This chain joins TRBV18 and TRBJ1-1; tentative D call: TRBD1 (6 bases). Germline-derived CDR1 and CDR2 are KGHSH and LQKENI. V dropped 8 bases and J dropped 0 bases, with 13 bases sitting between them. The CDR3 runs 14 residues. CDR3 sequence reads: CASRGGNMNTEAFF. The CDR3, as DNA: TGTGCCAGCCGGGGGGGCAACATGAACACTGAAGCTTTCTTT. The whole variable domain, remainder taken from reference TRBV18 and TRBJ1-1, is NAGVMQNPRHLVRRRGQEARLRCSPMKGHSHVYWYRQLPEEGLKFMVYLQKENIIDESGMPKERFSAEFPKEGPSILRIQQVVRGDSAAYFCASRGGNMNTEAFFGQGTRLTVV.

CDR3 sequence reads: CASSPPTVNIQYF. The CDR3 DNA reads TGTGCCAGCTCACCACCGACAGTTAACATTCAGTACTTC. The chain links TRBV18 to TRBJ2-4; maybe TRBD1 (5 bases). CDR3 length: 13 residues. V lost 0 bases and J lost 7, with 7 bases in between. Germline V CDR1 and CDR2: KGHSH, LQKENI.

The chain carries TRBV5-1 and TRBJ1-1; D might be TRBD1 (6 bases). Per germline, CDR1 SGHRS and CDR2 YFSETQ. The CDR3 is made up of 14 amino acids. Trimming cost V 0 bases and J 1 base, with 7 bases left between them. CDR3 sequence (DNA): TGCGCCAGCAGCTTGGAGACAGGGAACACTGAAGCTTTCTTT. Encoded protein: CASSLETGNTEAFF.

This clone appeared many times. This rearrangement joins TRBV11-1 to TRBJ2-7, with 7 bases fitting TRBD1. This CDR3 has 14 residues. Germline assignment: CDR1 SGHAT and CDR2 FQDESV (reference sequence). V shed 5 bases and J 3 bases; nucleotides not matched to a gene: 7. The CDR3 loop is CASSADRDLYEQYF. DNA for the CDR3: TGTGCCAGCAGCGCCGACAGGGACCTCTACGAGCAGTACTTC. The full variable domain, rest sourced from reference TRBV11-1 and TRBJ2-7, is EAEVAQSPRYKITEKSQAVAFWCDPISGHATLYWYRQILGQGPELLVQFQDESVVDDSQLPKDRFSAERLKGVDSTLKIQPAELGDSAMYLCASSADRDLYEQYFGPGTRLTVT.

This clone has a single count. This chain connects TRBV7-3 to TRBJ2-7, with D perhaps matching TRBD2 (5 bases). CDR3 length equals 13 residues. CDR1 SGHTA and CDR2 FQGTGA come from the germline V gene. V lost 1 base and J 4 bases, leaving 8 bases between the germline ends. CDR3 sequence (DNA): TGTGCCAGCAGCTTAAACGGAGGTTACGAGCAGTACTTC. Its protein product is CASSLNGGYEQYF.

Remarks on this clone: This sample also contains other DNA sequences that code for the same CDR3. The genes are TRBV7-2 and TRBJ2-3; possible D gene TRBD1, 6 bases. CDR3 size: 15 residues. The V gene's germline CDR1 is SGHTA and CDR2 FQGNSA. The germline V and J ends were trimmed by 1 base and 1 base, with 9 bases remaining between them. For the CDR3, the DNA is TGTGCCAGCAGCTTAGTCAGGGGTGGCACAGATACGCAGTATTTT. This translates into CASSLVRGGTDTQYF.

CDR3 in amino acids: CASRPTAGRQGAFF. CDR3 bases: TGTGCCAGCAGACCCACCGCTGGCAGGCAGGGGGCTTTCTTT. The chain links TRBV5-5 to TRBJ1-1; a weak D match, TRBD1 (6 bases). CDR1 is SGHKS, CDR2 YYEKEE, per germline (reference sequence). The V and J ends lost 5 bases and 11 bases respectively, with 22 bases between them. The CDR3 extends over 14 amino acids.

V gene TRBV7-2 combines with J gene TRBJ2-7, with 7 bases aligning to TRBD1. Unmatched junction bases numbered 7, after V lost 1 base and J lost 7 bases. The length of the CDR3 is 14 residues. The germline gives CDR1 SGHTA, CDR2 FQGNSA. Written as DNA, the CDR3 is TGTGCCAGCAGCTTAGGAGGGGGCGTTGCAGAGCAGTACTTC. Encoded protein: CASSLGGGVAEQYF.

This chain links TRBV2 with TRBJ2-7; 12 nucleotides agree with TRBD2. The CDR3 is made up of 15 amino acids. Trimming removed 6 bases from V and 7 bases from J; junction bases left unmatched: 10. Per germline, CDR1 SNHLY and CDR2 FYNNEI. In DNA, the CDR3 is TGTGCCAGCAGGGGACTAGCGGGCCCGGCTGGGGAGCAGTACTTC. This translates into CASRGLAGPAGEQYF.

J is TRBJ2-5 and V is TRBV5-4; 7 bases fit TRBD2. This CDR3 spans 14 amino acids. Germline assignment: CDR1 SGHNT and CDR2 YYREEE (reference sequence). V shed 4 bases, J shed 5 bases, and the junction held 8 bases outside the gene matches. The CDR3 DNA follows: TGTGCCAGCAGCATCTCTGGGGGAGGGGAGACCCAGTACTTC. As protein: CASSISGGGETQYF.

Notes on this clone: This specimen includes other DNA sequences encoding the same CDR3. The chain couples TRBV10-3 to TRBJ2-7, with 11 bases matching TRBD1. After removal of 3 bases from V and 4 bases from J, the junction contained 2 bases not matched to a gene. The CDR3 consists of 14 residues. From germline, CDR1 is ENHRY and CDR2 SYGVKD. As DNA, the CDR3 is TGTGCCATCAGTGACGGGACAGGGGGGTACGAGCAGTACTTC. This sequence encodes CAISDGTGGYEQYF.

This chain links TRBV27 with TRBJ2-3; the match to TRBD2 covers 10 bases. CDR3 length: 18 amino acids. Trimming at V came to 5 bases and at J to 5 bases, leaving 16 bases not matched to a gene. Germline V gene sequence: CDR1 MNHEY, CDR2 SMNVEV (reference sequence). The CDR3, as DNA: TGTGCCAGCAGTCTCCGGACTAGAGCGGGGGGGCGAGGAGATACGCAGTATTTT. This encodes CASSLRTRAGGRGDTQYF.

The genes are TRBV3-1 (or the pseudogene TRBV3-2) and TRBJ2-3; 10 bases align to TRBD2. The CDR3 has 18 residues. The V segment lost 0 bases and the J segment 2 bases; nucleotides outside the gene matches: 8. Germline V gene lookup returns CDR1 LGHDT and CDR2 YNNKEL (reference sequence). CDR3 in amino acids: CASSQDRASGGHTDTQYF. The DNA for the CDR3 is TGTGCCAGCAGCCAAGATCGGGCTAGCGGGGGTCACACAGATACGCAGTATTTT.